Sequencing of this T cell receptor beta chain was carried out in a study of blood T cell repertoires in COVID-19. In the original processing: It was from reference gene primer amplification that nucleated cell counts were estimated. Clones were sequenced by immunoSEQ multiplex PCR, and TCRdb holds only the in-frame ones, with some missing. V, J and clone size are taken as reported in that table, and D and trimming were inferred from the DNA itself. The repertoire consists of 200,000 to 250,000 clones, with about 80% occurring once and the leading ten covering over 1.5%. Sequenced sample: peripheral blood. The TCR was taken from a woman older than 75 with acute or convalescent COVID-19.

CDR3 amino acids: CASSQGQGIYEQYF. In DNA, the CDR3 is TGTGCCAGCAGCCAAGGACAGGGAATTTACGAGCAGTACTTC. This sequence joins TRBV3-1 (or the pseudogene TRBV3-2) and TRBJ2-7; 7 nucleotides match TRBD1. The J segment lost 4 bases and the V segment lost 1 base, leaving 4 bases of the junction unmatched. Germline V gene lookup returns CDR1 LGHDT and CDR2 YNNKEL (reference sequence). The CDR3 loop spans 14 amino acids.